What follows describes a single TCR beta chain. Its binding antigen is unknown. Base qualities are not recorded, but no much larger clone differs from it by a single base. Other DNA sequences within the sample encode an identical CDR3. Donors were healthy HIV-negative adults with no recently reported acute infections or vaccinations. Only Caucasian adults living in Nashville, Tennessee, USA were represented among the donors. CD4+ T cells were enriched by magnetic negative selection, after which naive cells were positively selected on CD45RA and the negative fraction was taken as the memory subset. Blood was obtained by leukapheresis, after which PBMCs were separated by Ficoll-Histopaque density gradient centrifugation and cryopreserved in liquid nitrogen vapor phase. Analytical flow cytometry was used to check the purity and quantity of each magnetically sorted T cell population. Genomic DNA was isolated from every sorted fraction and measured by UV absorbance on a Nanodrop 2000c.

TCR CDR3 regions were amplified from genomic DNA by multiplex PCR using the deep immunoSEQ assay. Genomic DNA extracted from each cell subset was distributed evenly over all wells of several immunoSEQ 96-well plates, and each plate served as one replicate. For sorted subsets, each replicate PCR was loaded with approximately 0.2 ug genomic DNA, equivalent to 30,000 or so T cell genomes. Purified libraries were quantified with a Qubit 3.0 fluorometer, sized on a Bioanalyzer 2100, and re-quantified with the KAPA Library Quantification kit. Every immunoSEQ 96-well plate was sequenced on a dedicated single-read 150-cycle Illumina NextSeq 550 flow cell. In the original analysis: Because only junctional sequences without quality scores were contained in the immunoSEQ output, filtering matching that applied to full-length reads could not be performed. To assign V/J genes and CDR3, sequences were annotated using PyIR, a Python wrapper for IgBLAST v1.9, with IMGT germline references. Reads were removed for weak V/J assignments (E-value above 1e-6), missing CDR3, stop codons, out-of-frame junctions, or ambiguous translated residues. V3J clonotypes were defined as sequences sharing an identical inferred V gene, J gene, and CDR3 amino acid sequence. Percentage overlap between repertoires was calculated by dividing the number of shared unique clonotypes by the size of the smaller repertoire. Three approaches were used to assess repertoire richness: RTK rarefaction, the Chao1 estimator, and Recon v2.1 estimates of unobserved clonotypes. Generation probabilities for all TCRbeta clonotypes obtained by the gDNA method from a handful of donors were computed using OLGA. Here the immuneACCESS table is served through TCRdb, limited to in-frame sequences with V and J called. Missing clones are a known gap in these copies; in checked studies unresolved V genes cover under half, and the rest lacks a known reason. D and trimming were read from the DNA, whereas the V and J calls and clone size are those reported in that table. Within this sample are over a million clones, with roughly 95% of them counted one time only. 1.2% of the sample belongs to the ten largest clones.

The record originates from a study of shared clonotypes between healthy human individuals (dated by TCRdb to the early 2020s). Background on the whole study: The cohort included three men and two women between 18 and 49 years of age. Blood TCR repertoires of five healthy adults were deeply sequenced to estimate repertoire size and the extent of clonotype sharing between individuals. For each donor, CD4 naive and CD4 memory were each given three plates, CD8 naive was given two plates, and CD8 memory was given one plate. Leukapheresis yielded between about 0.9 and 8.9 billion PBMCs per donor. Different laboratories and diverse techniques were used to prepare libraries and sequence TCR repertoires, to increase sequencing depth and limit assay-specific biases. Study-wide conclusions, independent of this receptor: Incomplete sequencing was indicated by rarefaction of sorted-subset datasets, despite the large sequencing depth. Because the study included a small number of donors, the genetic and exposure-history diversity represented was limited. Sampling was limited to blood, and TCR repertoires in tissue likely differ from TCR repertoires in blood. Pairwise subsampling indicated that sequencing depth was expected to affect the degree of clonotype sharing among donors. Higher generation probabilities were observed for clonotypes shared by all four sorted-subset donors than for non-shared clonotypes. Approximately 5% of naive CD4, around 3.6% of naive CD8, approximately 2.2% of memory CD4, and less than 0.45% of memory CD8 clonotypes were shared across several donors. Larger estimated clonotype richness was generally found for naive subsets than for memory subsets.

Between the V and J ends, shortened by 2 bases and 5 bases respectively, the junction contains 4 bases. Reading from cysteine to phenylalanine, the CDR3 counts 11 amino acids. Of all the DNA, just the CDR3 is kept, 33 bases in frame from base 1. Via the germline V gene (reference sequence), CDR1 is SGHNT and CDR2 YYREEE. The receptor was derived from a man aged 30 to 39 in good health. Rearrangement joined TRBV5-4 to TRBJ2-5; the D segment cannot be called with confidence. The sample consisted of naive CD4+ T cells sorted from blood. What this sample's cell subset or site label stands for: CD45RA+ positively selected. The nucleotide sequence reads TGTGCCAGCAGCTTAAAGGAGACCCAGTACTTC. It is translated as CASSLKETQYF.